Listed below are T cell receptor beta chains from one sample, sequenced in a study of OX40 agonist ivuxolimab in advanced cancers. Sequenced by immunoSEQ multiplex PCR; TCRdb stores in-frame clones only, minus some. The sample comprises about 51,000 clones, 65% to 85% of which are singletons, and 2% to 2.5% rests with the top ten. Sequencing was performed on CD4+ or CD8+ T cells sorted from blood, taken in a trial of the OX40 agonist ivuxolimab. The source is an adult with an advanced solid tumor such as melanoma, head and neck, liver or kidney cancer. The CDR3 runs from the conserved cysteine through the conserved F or W. The D gene is left open where the match is weak. Expanded clones get a size class; other rows say once, few or many, or leave the size out.

>TRBV14|TRBD2|TRBJ2-7|many|16
TGTGCCAGCAGCCAAGACTGGACTAGCGGGATGAGCGAGCAGTACTTC
CASSQDWTSGMSEQYF
>TRBV6-6|-|TRBJ2-7|-|13
TGTGCCAGCAGTTATGGCACTGGGTACGAGCAGTACTTC
CASSYGTGYEQYF
>TRBV5-8|-|TRBJ2-3|-|14
TGTGCCAGCAGCTTGGCTCTTAGCACAGATACGCAGTATTTT
CASSLALSTDTQYF
>TRBV5-1|-|TRBJ2-7|-|13
TGCGCCAGCAGCAGCGGAGGGTCCTACGAGCAGTACTTC
CASSSGGSYEQYF
>TRBV7-8|-|TRBJ2-2|-|16
TGTGCCAGCAGCCCCGTTCGGGGTTTAGCGTCCGGGGAGCTGTTTTTT
CASSPVRGLASGELFF
>TRBV10-3|-|TRBJ2-5|few|13
TGTGCCATCAGTGGTGACAGTCAAGAGACCCAGTACTTC
CAISGDSQETQYF
>TRBV27|TRBD1|TRBJ2-1|-|15
TGTGCCAGCACCCCTCGGGGACAGTCTCACAATGAGCAGTTCTTC
CASTPRGQSHNEQFF
>TRBV6-1|-|TRBJ1-1|few|14
TGTGCCAGCACCTTGACAGGATTGAACACTGAAGCTTTCTTT
CASTLTGLNTEAFF
>TRBV27|TRBD2|TRBJ2-2|-|17
TGTGCCAGCAGTCAACCCGGGACTAGCTTTTCTCCCGGGGAGCTGTTTTTT
CASSQPGTSFSPGELFF
>TRBV5-1|TRBD1|TRBJ2-5|-|15
TGCGCCAGCAGCTACAGGGGACAGTGGCGGGAGACCCAGTACTTC
CASSYRGQWRETQYF
>TRBV19|TRBD2|TRBJ2-7|-|15
TGTGCCAGTAGTACCCTAGCGGGAGGGCCAGGCGAGCAGTACTTC
CASSTLAGGPGEQYF
>TRBV6-6|-|TRBJ2-2|-|13
TGTGCCAGCAGTTACTCGGAAATCGGGGAGCTGTTTTTT
CASSYSEIGELFF
>TRBV4-1|-|TRBJ2-3|once|18
TGCGCCAGCAGCCACCTAAGGGGTTCCGGGAAGAGCACAGATACGCAGTATTTT
CASSHLRGSGKSTDTQYF
>TRBV5-8|-|TRBJ2-2|-|16
TGTGCCAGCAGAATTCAACTGGCAGGGGTTCCCGGGGAGCTGTTTTTT
CASRIQLAGVPGELFF
>TRBV2|-|TRBJ2-7|-|16
TGTGCCAGCACTCCTCCCAGCGCCGGATTTCCCTACGAGCAGTACTTC
CASTPPSAGFPYEQYF
>TRBV6-5|TRBD1|TRBJ1-1|-|15
TGTGCCAGCAAGACATCGACAGGGGGTTACACTGAAGCTTTCTTT
CASKTSTGGYTEAFF
>TRBV28|TRBD2|TRBJ2-1|-|15
TGTGCCAGCAGTCAGGGACTAGCGGGATTCAATGAGCAGTTCTTC
CASSQGLAGFNEQFF
>TRBV27|-|TRBJ2-1|once|10
TGTGCCAGCAGTTTACATGAGCAGTTCTTC
CASSLHEQFF
>TRBV28|TRBD1|TRBJ1-2|-|14
TGTGCCAGCAGTGTTGGACAGGGGTCTGCAGGCTACACCTTC
CASSVGQGSAGYTF
>TRBV4-1|-|TRBJ2-3|-|13
TGCGCCAGCAGCCAACCGGACTTAGATACGCAGTATTTT
CASSQPDLDTQYF